The sample holds a few counts of the clone carrying this T cell receptor beta chain. Its antigen is unidentified. These data are taken from a study of CD8 T cells in ankylosing spondylitis. Regarding the study as a whole: Made up of under ten highly homologous variants, a TCR beta motif appeared characteristic of ankylosing spondylitis blood. Reportedly, disease-linked clones are significantly enriched in ankylosing spondylitis patients' matched synovial fluid.

A single record per CDR3 protein comes from TCRdb applying MiXCR to the 5' RACE reads. The repertoire holds fewer than 650,000 distinct CDR3 sequences, roughly 13% seen once, with over 6.5% in the top ten. V was trimmed by 6 bases and J by 6 bases, leaving 12 bases between them. Germline V gives CDR1 SGHAT, CDR2 FQNNGV. The CDR3 spans 13 residues. The clonotype originates from a male donor with ankylosing spondylitis. The V and J genes are TRBV11-2 and TRBJ2-1; no definite D call. Material: blood, either unsorted or a sorted T cell fraction (not recorded which). This CDR3 reads CASSLTPTNEQFF. CDR3 in DNA: TGTGCCAGCAGTTTAACGCCAACCAATGAGCAGTTCTTC.